This TCR beta chain was retrieved from a study of blood T cell repertoires in COVID-19. Study information: The United States, Italy and Spain provided the acute and convalescent COVID-19 samples. The analysed material was cDNA or gDNA that came from T cells, B-cell-depleted T cells, or PBMCs.

Authors' methods: Nucleated cell number was recorded as an estimate derived from reference gene primer amplification. Sequencing used immunoSEQ multiplex PCR; TCRdb keeps in-frame clones, though not all of them. The DNA gave D and trimming, while V, J and clone size come from that table. Seen here are fewer than 400,000 clones, more than 85% observed once, and the top ten hold about 3%. The CDR3 length is 14 residues. V lost 5 bases and J lost 1, with 12 bases in between. Germline-derived CDR1 and CDR2 are SEHNR and FQNEAQ (reference sequence). The TCR originated in a human donor in a cohort sampled during active COVID-19. The rearrangement uses TRBV7-9 and TRBJ2-7; D might be TRBD2 (5 bases). Material for sequencing was peripheral blood. The CDR3 DNA reads TGTGCCAGCAGCCACGAGGGTAGGTCCTACGAGCAGTACTTC. Its protein product is CASSHEGRSYEQYF. Variable domain in full (rest from reference TRBV7-9 and TRBJ2-7): DTGVSQNPRHKITKRGQNVTFRCDPISEHNRLYWYRQTLGQGPEFLTYFQNEAQLEKSRLLSDRFSAERPKGSFSTLEIQRTEQGDSAMYLCASSHEGRSYEQYFGPGTRLTVT.